This is a list of T cell receptor beta chains from one sample in a study of technical replicates of blood from several donors. The method was immunoSEQ multiplex PCR; TCRdb's version includes in-frame clones alone and lacks a portion of them. This sample carries 65,000 to 90,000 clones, 85% to 95% of them seen once, and the ten largest clones take 0.25%. Sequencing used T cells isolated from PBMCs. Source of these receptors: a human donor in good health. CDR3s include the opening cysteine and the closing phenylalanine or tryptophan. D genes are given only for firm matches. Part of the rows lack a size; the others show once, few, many or a class for expanded clones.

13	TRBV4-1	.	.	TRBJ1-1	CASSHGQNTEAFF	TGCGCCAGCAGCCACGGACAGAACACTGAAGCTTTCTTT
14	TRBV15	.	.	TRBJ1-3	CATSSEGKGNTIYF	TGTGCCACCAGCAGCGAGGGAAAAGGAAACACCATATATTTT
11	TRBV7-9	once	.	TRBJ2-7	CASSRETLQYF	TGTGCCAGCAGTCGGGAAACACTTCAGTACTTC
15	TRBV11-3	.	TRBD1	TRBJ2-5	CASSPTTGNQETQYF	TGTGCCAGCAGCCCAACGACAGGGAATCAAGAGACCCAGTACTTC
14	TRBV9	.	.	TRBJ2-1	CASSVGGGTSEQFF	TGTGCCAGCAGCGTAGGGGGAGGGACAAGCGAGCAGTTCTTC
20	TRBV30	.	TRBD1	TRBJ1-2	CAWSGETGVEETETYYGYTF	TGTGCCTGGAGTGGTGAGACAGGGGTAGAGGAAACCGAAACCTATTATGGCTACACCTTC
18	TRBV7-2	.	.	TRBJ2-3	CASSLTTRGSVYTDTQYF	TGTGCCAGCAGCTTAACCACTCGGGGTAGCGTCTACACAGATACGCAGTATTTT
16	TRBV10-1	.	TRBD2	TRBJ2-1	CASSPQAGGYYNEQFF	TGCGCCAGCAGTCCTCAGGCGGGAGGGTATTACAATGAGCAGTTCTTC
15	TRBV27	.	.	TRBJ2-1	CASSLSGSSGDEQFF	TGTGCCAGCAGTTTATCGGGTTCCAGCGGCGATGAGCAGTTCTTC
16	TRBV12-5	.	.	TRBJ2-2	CASGFLDSGNTGELFF	TGTGCTAGTGGTTTCTTGGACAGCGGGAACACCGGGGAGCTGTTTTTT
17	TRBV9	few	TRBD1	TRBJ1-6	CASSVEAGQGAGSPLHF	TGTGCCAGCAGCGTAGAGGCTGGACAGGGGGCAGGCTCACCCCTCCACTTT
13	TRBV4-1	.	.	TRBJ1-1	CASRKRADTEAFF	TGCGCCAGCAGGAAGAGGGCAGACACTGAAGCTTTCTTT
13	TRBV28	.	.	TRBJ2-7	CASSLFSGNEQYF	TGTGCCAGCAGTTTATTCTCGGGAAACGAGCAGTACTTC
18	TRBV11-2	.	TRBD2	TRBJ2-1	CASSMGLAGEKSRNEQFF	TGTGCCAGCAGCATGGGACTAGCGGGAGAAAAATCTCGCAATGAGCAGTTCTTC
15	TRBV5-1	.	TRBD1	TRBJ1-2	CASSTRTGLNYGYTF	TGCGCCAGCAGCACGCGGACAGGCCTTAACTATGGCTACACCTTC
21	TRBV7-6	.	TRBD2	TRBJ2-7	CASSQRPASGLAGDVSYEQYF	TGTGCCAGCAGCCAACGACCGGCCTCAGGGTTAGCGGGGGACGTCTCCTACGAGCAGTACTTC
13	TRBV11-2	few	.	TRBJ2-3	CAERSGGTDTQYF	TGTGCAGAGAGGTCGGGGGGCACAGATACGCAGTATTTT
14	TRBV7-3	.	.	TRBJ2-3	CASSLTGKTDTQYF	TGTGCCAGCAGCTTGACAGGAAAAACAGATACGCAGTATTTT
16	TRBV27	.	TRBD1	TRBJ2-7	CASSGRSTGKPYEQYF	TGTGCCAGCAGCGGACGATCGACAGGGAAGCCCTACGAGCAGTACTTC
16	TRBV7-9	.	.	TRBJ2-3	CASSLRRAMGRDTQYF	TGTGCCAGCAGCTTAAGGAGGGCCATGGGTCGGGATACGCAGTATTTT
12	TRBV7-2	.	.	TRBJ1-1	CASTSSRAEAFF	TGTGCCAGCACCTCCTCGAGGGCTGAAGCTTTCTTT
16	TRBV11-1	few	TRBD2	TRBJ2-2	CASSFSGGANTGELFF	TGTGCCAGCAGCTTCAGCGGGGGTGCGAACACCGGGGAGCTGTTTTTT
18	TRBV7-9	.	.	TRBJ2-3	CASSPGVWREWASDTQYF	TGTGCCAGCAGCCCAGGGGTCTGGCGGGAGTGGGCCTCAGATACGCAGTATTTT
13	TRBV10-3	.	.	TRBJ2-7	CAISGQGTYEQYF	TGTGCCATCAGTGGCCAGGGAACCTACGAGCAGTACTTC
14	TRBV28	.	TRBD2	TRBJ2-7	CASRATGTSREQYF	TGTGCCAGCAGAGCCACTGGGACTAGCCGGGAGCAGTACTTC
17	TRBV9	.	TRBD2	TRBJ2-7	CASSAPIGGGELYEQYF	TGTGCCAGCAGCGCCCCGATCGGCGGGGGGGAACTATACGAGCAGTACTTC
18	TRBV4-2	.	TRBD2	TRBJ2-7	CASSQGLAGPLISYEQYF	TGTGCCAGCAGCCAAGGACTAGCGGGCCCTTTAATCTCCTACGAGCAGTACTTC
15	TRBV27	.	.	TRBJ2-3	CASSYGWAGTDTQYF	TGTGCCAGCAGTTATGGTTGGGCCGGCACAGATACGCAGTATTTT
17	TRBV5-1	.	.	TRBJ2-1	CASSLPQGKVHNNEQFF	TGCGCCAGCAGCTTGCCACAGGGTAAAGTCCATAACAATGAGCAGTTCTTC
15	TRBV6-5	.	.	TRBJ1-5	CASSPTGDSYQPQHF	TGTGCCAGCAGTCCCACGGGGGACTCCTATCAGCCCCAGCATTTT
13	TRBV6-1	.	.	TRBJ1-2	CASSITGNYGYTF	TGTGCCAGCAGTATCACAGGGAACTATGGCTACACCTTC
14	TRBV11-2	.	.	TRBJ2-1	CASSLVAAYNEQFF	TGTGCCAGCAGCTTAGTGGCGGCCTACAATGAGCAGTTCTTC
12	TRBV11-2	.	TRBD1	TRBJ1-2	CAGGGQGEGYTF	TGTGCCGGGGGAGGACAGGGAGAGGGCTACACCTTC
17	TRBV13	.	.	TRBJ2-1	CASSLELQPRTYNEQFF	TGTGCCAGCAGCTTAGAATTACAGCCAAGGACCTACAATGAGCAGTTCTTC
15	TRBV6-1	.	.	TRBJ2-5	CASSNLEGARETQYF	TGTGCCAGCAGCAACTTGGAGGGGGCGCGAGAGACCCAGTACTTC
14	TRBV7-2	once	.	TRBJ1-6	CASSLGTAVSPLHF	TGTGCCAGCAGCTTAGGGACAGCGGTTTCACCCCTCCACTTT
15	TRBV4-1	.	.	TRBJ1-1	CASSFRQQMNTEAFF	TGCGCCAGCAGCTTCCGACAGCAGATGAACACTGAAGCTTTCTTT
18	TRBV4-1	.	TRBD1	TRBJ2-2	CASSQSWTGGGNTGELFF	TGCGCCAGCAGCCAAAGTTGGACAGGGGGAGGAAACACCGGGGAGCTGTTTTTT
14	TRBV4-1	once	TRBD1	TRBJ1-1	CASSLYGQGAEAFF	TGCGCCAGCAGCCTCTATGGGCAGGGGGCTGAAGCTTTCTTT
14	TRBV5-1	.	TRBD1	TRBJ1-2	CASSSWTGFDGYTF	TGCGCCAGCAGCTCGTGGACAGGGTTCGATGGCTACACCTTC
12	TRBV18	once	TRBD1	TRBJ1-1	CASSQDRDEAFF	TGTGCCAGCTCACAAGACAGGGATGAAGCTTTCTTT
17	TRBV9	.	.	TRBJ1-6	CASSVQPLRGINSPLHF	TGTGCCAGCAGCGTCCAGCCTTTGAGGGGGATCAATTCACCCCTCCACTTT
16	TRBV5-1	.	.	TRBJ2-6	CASGQLQDPGANVLTF	TGCGCCAGCGGTCAACTACAGGACCCTGGGGCCAACGTCCTGACTTTC
12	TRBV6-5	.	.	TRBJ2-5	CASSAAEETQYF	TGTGCCAGCAGCGCAGCGGAAGAGACCCAGTACTTC
15	TRBV6-1	.	.	TRBJ1-5	CASSEGGRAGQPQHF	TGTGCCAGCAGTGAAGGGGGCAGGGCAGGACAGCCCCAGCATTTT
16	TRBV9	.	TRBD1	TRBJ2-7	CASSPRQGSGLGEQYF	TGTGCCAGCAGCCCTAGACAGGGTTCGGGCCTTGGCGAGCAGTACTTC
14	TRBV10-2	.	TRBD1	TRBJ1-2	CASTRDRGNYGYTF	TGCGCCAGCACCCGGGACAGAGGAAACTATGGCTACACCTTC